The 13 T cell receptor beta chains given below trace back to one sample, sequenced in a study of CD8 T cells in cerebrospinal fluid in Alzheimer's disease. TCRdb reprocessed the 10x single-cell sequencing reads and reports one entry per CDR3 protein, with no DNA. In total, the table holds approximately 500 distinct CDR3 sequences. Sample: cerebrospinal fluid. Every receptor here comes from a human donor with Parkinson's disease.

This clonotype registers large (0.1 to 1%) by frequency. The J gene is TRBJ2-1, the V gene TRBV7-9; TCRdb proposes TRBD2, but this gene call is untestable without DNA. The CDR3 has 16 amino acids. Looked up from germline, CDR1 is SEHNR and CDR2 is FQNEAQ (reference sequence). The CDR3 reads CASSNPGLAGRNEQFF.

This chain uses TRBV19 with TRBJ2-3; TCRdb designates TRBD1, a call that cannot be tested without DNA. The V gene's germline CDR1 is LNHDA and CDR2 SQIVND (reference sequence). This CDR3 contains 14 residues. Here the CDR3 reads CASSSGISTDTQYF.

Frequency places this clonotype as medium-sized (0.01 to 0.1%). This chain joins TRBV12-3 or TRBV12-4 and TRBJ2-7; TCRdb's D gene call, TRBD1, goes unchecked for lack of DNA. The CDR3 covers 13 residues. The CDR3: CASSPGGTYEQYF.

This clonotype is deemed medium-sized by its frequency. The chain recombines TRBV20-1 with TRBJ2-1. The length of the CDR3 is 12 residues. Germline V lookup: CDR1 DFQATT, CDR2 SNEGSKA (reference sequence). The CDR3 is CSASGANNEQFF.

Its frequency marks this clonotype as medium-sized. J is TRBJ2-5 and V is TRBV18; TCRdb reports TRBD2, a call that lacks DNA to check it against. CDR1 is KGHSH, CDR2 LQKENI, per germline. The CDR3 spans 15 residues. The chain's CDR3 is CASSQTSGEQETQYF.

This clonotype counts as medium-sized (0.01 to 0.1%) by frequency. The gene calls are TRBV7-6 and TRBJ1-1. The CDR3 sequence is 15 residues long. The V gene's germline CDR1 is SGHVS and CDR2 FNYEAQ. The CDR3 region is CASSLDVGGNTEAFF.

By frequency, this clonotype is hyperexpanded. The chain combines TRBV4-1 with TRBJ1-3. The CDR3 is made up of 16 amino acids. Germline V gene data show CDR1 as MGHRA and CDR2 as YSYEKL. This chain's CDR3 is CASSQEGLARGNTIYF.

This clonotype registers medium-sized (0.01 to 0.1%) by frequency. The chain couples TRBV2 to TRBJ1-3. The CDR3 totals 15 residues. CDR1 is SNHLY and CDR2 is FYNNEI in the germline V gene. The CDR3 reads CASSEGGTSGNTIYF.

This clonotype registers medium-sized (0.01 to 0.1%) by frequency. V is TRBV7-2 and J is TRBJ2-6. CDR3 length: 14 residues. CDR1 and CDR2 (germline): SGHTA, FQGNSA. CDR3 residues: CASSRDSGANVLTF.

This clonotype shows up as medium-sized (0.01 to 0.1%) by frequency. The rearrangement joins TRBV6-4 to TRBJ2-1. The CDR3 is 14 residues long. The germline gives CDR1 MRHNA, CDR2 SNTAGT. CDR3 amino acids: CASSKDGSYNEQFF.

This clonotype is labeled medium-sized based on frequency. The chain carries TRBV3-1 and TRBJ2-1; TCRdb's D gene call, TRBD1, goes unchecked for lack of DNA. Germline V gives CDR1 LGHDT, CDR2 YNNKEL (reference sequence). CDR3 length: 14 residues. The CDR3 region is CASSRGQLDNEQFF.

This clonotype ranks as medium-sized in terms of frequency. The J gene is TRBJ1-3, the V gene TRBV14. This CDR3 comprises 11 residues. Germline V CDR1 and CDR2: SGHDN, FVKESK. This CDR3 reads CASSQRNTIYF.

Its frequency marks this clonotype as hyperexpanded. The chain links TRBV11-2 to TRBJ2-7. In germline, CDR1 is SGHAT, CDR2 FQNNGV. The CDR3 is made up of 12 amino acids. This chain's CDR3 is CASSFDGYEQYF.